This T cell receptor (beta chain) was recovered during a study of T cells in narcolepsy. Findings and caveats of the study: Same-patient CSF and blood CD4+ T cell clonotypes included HCRT-specific and TRIB2-specific autoreactive ones.

Here immunoSEQ multiplex PCR was the method, and the copy in TCRdb shows in-frame clones only, minus some. The sample has tens of thousands of clones; roughly nine tenths are singletons. For this clone: Its cognate antigen is unknown.

V lost 3 bases and J lost 6; bases outside the gene matches: 4. The germline V gene encodes CDR1 SGHTA and CDR2 FQGNSA. The CDR3 extends over 15 amino acids. The sequencing sample was made of CD45RA- memory CD4+ T cells from PBMCs. The receptor was isolated from a human donor with narcolepsy. The chain joins TRBV7-2 to TRBJ2-7; 14 nucleotides align to TRBD2. The CDR3 nucleotides are TGTGCCAGCAGCTTGGGACTAGCGGGAGAAAGCGAGCAGTACTTC. It encodes CASSLGLAGESEQYF.